Each of the 23 T cell receptor beta chains below was sequenced from the same sample in a study of T cell responses to AZD1222 COVID-19 vaccine. The method was immunoSEQ multiplex PCR; TCRdb's version includes in-frame clones alone and lacks a portion of them. The repertoire has about 140,000 clones, around nine tenths of them found once; the top ten carry approximately 5.4%. Source: peripheral blood, taken on day 0 of AZD1222 vaccination. The receptors stem from an adult in good health.

This chain connects TRBV18 to TRBJ1-4, with D perhaps TRBD1 (5 bases). V lost 6 bases to trimming and J lost 8 bases, with 16 bases between them. This CDR3 has 14 amino acids. Germline CDR1 reads KGHSH; CDR2 reads LQKENI. CDR3 DNA: TGTGCCAGCTCCCCGACAGCCCGGAGCGAAAAACTGTTTTTT. Translation gives CASSPTARSEKLFF. The full variable domain, rest sourced from reference TRBV18 and TRBJ1-4, is NAGVMQNPRHLVRRRGQEARLRCSPMKGHSHVYWYRQLPEEGLKFMVYLQKENIIDESGMPKERFSAEFPKEGPSILRIQQVVRGDSAAYFCASSPTARSEKLFFGSGTQLSVL.

This clone was detected only once. The J gene is TRBJ2-7, the V gene TRBV5-1, with a tentative D call TRBD1 (7 bases). Germline CDR1 and CDR2: SGHRS and YFSETQ. Trimming pared 2 bases from V and 1 base from J, leaving 16 bases between. The CDR3 runs to 16 residues. CDR3 sequence reads: CASSFRGVASSYEQYF. The CDR3 region has the DNA TGCGCCAGCAGCTTCAGGGGGGTCGCGTCTTCCTACGAGCAGTACTTC.

The chain combines TRBV25-1 with TRBJ2-3, with D perhaps matching TRBD2 (5 bases). The germline V gene encodes CDR1 MGHDK and CDR2 SYGVNS. Trimming cost V 8 bases and J 2 bases, with 23 bases left between them. The CDR3 is made up of 17 amino acids. The CDR3 DNA reads TGTGCCAGCTCGCCATTCGGACTTCCCGACACCACAGATACGCAGTATTTT. This translates into CASSPFGLPDTTDTQYF.

The V gene is TRBV7-6, the J gene TRBJ2-2, with TRBD1 as a possible D gene (7 bases). The CDR3 is 16 residues long. V lost 3 bases and J 0 bases, leaving 11 bases between the germline ends. Germline V gene data show CDR1 as SGHVS and CDR2 as FNYEAQ. In DNA, the CDR3 is TGTGCCAGCAGCTTGCAGGGGGGATCGAACACCGGGGAGCTGTTTTTT. Amino acid sequence: CASSLQGGSNTGELFF. The full variable domain, completed using reference TRBV7-6 and TRBJ2-2, is GAGVSQSPRYKVTKRGQDVALRCDPISGHVSLYWYRQALGQGPEFLTYFNYEAQQDKSGLPNDRFSAERPEGSISTLTIQRTEQRDSAMYRCASSLQGGSNTGELFFGEGSRLTVL.

This clone was found a few times. The genes are TRBV12-3 or TRBV12-4 and TRBJ2-2; D gene uncertain. The V end was cut by 3 bases, the J end by 4 bases, with 6 bases between. The CDR3 covers 13 residues. The CDR3 sequence: CASSFWRTGELFF. CDR3 nucleotide sequence: TGTGCCAGCAGTTTCTGGCGCACCGGGGAGCTGTTTTTT.

The rearrangement links TRBV9 to TRBJ2-3; no clear D. Germline V lookup: CDR1 SGDLS, CDR2 YYNGEE. The CDR3 spans 15 residues. V was pared by 0 bases and J by 4 bases, with 12 bases between. CDR3 DNA sequence: TGTGCCAGCAGCGTAGGCGGTATTTGGGCAGATACGCAGTATTTT. Translated, it gives CASSVGGIWADTQYF.

V gene TRBV3-1 (or the pseudogene TRBV3-2) combines with J gene TRBJ2-7; 7 bases align to TRBD2. The V gene end was trimmed by 4 bases and the J gene end by 3 bases; junction bases not matched to a gene: 6. This CDR3 has 14 amino acids. Germline assignment: CDR1 LGHDT and CDR2 YNNKEL (reference sequence). The CDR3 reads CASSRGRAIYEQYF. DNA of the CDR3: TGTGCCAGCAGCCGGGGGAGGGCCATCTACGAGCAGTACTTC.

The chain employs TRBV18 and TRBJ2-1, with 7 bases lining up with TRBD2. The CDR3 extends over 15 amino acids. The germline CDR1 and CDR2 sequences are KGHSH and LQKENI. The ends lost 6 bases at V and 4 bases at J; junction bases unmatched: 9. CDR3 bases: TGTGCCAGCTCCGGGACTACCTCTGGATACAATGAGCAGTTCTTC. It codes for CASSGTTSGYNEQFF.

The CDR3 DNA follows: TGCGCCAGCAGCCCCGTGGGGGGTAGCTCCTACGAGCAGTACTTC. It encodes CASSPVGGSSYEQYF. The rearrangement links TRBV5-1 to TRBJ2-7; D perhaps matches TRBD2 (6 bases). Germline V gene data show CDR1 as SGHRS and CDR2 as YFSETQ. This CDR3 is 15 amino acids long. Trimming took 4 bases from V and 0 from J, leaving 14 bases between them.

The rearrangement joins TRBV27 to TRBJ1-5; 7 nucleotides line up with TRBD1. Germline V gene lookup returns CDR1 MNHEY and CDR2 SMNVEV (reference sequence). This CDR3 spans 16 amino acids. With V trimmed by 6 bases and J by 5 bases, 13 bases remained unmatched. CDR3 loop: CASSPYRGRMDQPQHF. CDR3 in DNA: TGTGCCAGCAGCCCCTACAGGGGAAGGATGGATCAGCCCCAGCATTTT.

This clone was seen only once. This rearrangement joins TRBV9 to TRBJ2-3; D not resolved. Per the germline V gene, CDR1 is SGDLS and CDR2 is YYNGEE. Trimming took 1 base from V and 2 from J, leaving 8 bases between them. There are 14 residues in the CDR3. The DNA of the CDR3 is TGTGCCAGCAGCGTACAAAGCAACACAGATACGCAGTATTTT. Amino acid sequence: CASSVQSNTDTQYF.

The chain combines TRBV5-6 with TRBJ2-7, with D possibly TRBD1 on 6 matching bases. Looked up from germline, CDR1 is SGHDT and CDR2 is YYEEEE. Trimming removed 4 bases from V and 0 bases from J, with 14 bases in between. The CDR3 is 15 amino acids. CDR3 sequence (DNA): TGTGCCAGCAGCCCCGGACAGCCCTACTCCTACGAGCAGTACTTC. Translating it yields CASSPGQPYSYEQYF.

This clone was seen a handful of times. The CDR3 coding sequence is TGTGCCAGCTCACCACAGGGGAAGGATTCACCCCTCCACTTT. This translates into CASSPQGKDSPLHF. The V gene is TRBV18, the J gene TRBJ1-6; D may be TRBD1 (5 bases). CDR3 length: 14 amino acids. Trimming took off 1 base at V and 8 bases at J, with 9 bases between the two ends. Germline V lookup: CDR1 KGHSH, CDR2 LQKENI.

The genes are TRBV5-1 and TRBJ2-1; a weak D match, TRBD2 (5 bases). The CDR3 is made up of 18 amino acids. V was cut by 0 bases and J by 10 bases, with 26 bases left in between. From germline, CDR1 is SGHRS and CDR2 YFSETQ. In DNA, the CDR3 is TGCGCCAGCAGCTTGGGGGTTTCCAGCGGCGTCGTCGCTTCCGAGCAGTTCTTC. Amino acids: CASSLGVSSGVVASEQFF.

Only one count was recorded for this clone. The chain joins TRBV6-5 to TRBJ1-2, with 12 bases lining up with TRBD1. Germline CDR1 reads MNHEY; CDR2 reads SVGAGI. V dropped 5 bases and J dropped 6; count of bases not matched to a gene: 7. The CDR3 is 15 residues long. CDR3 coding DNA: TGTGCCAGCAGTCCGGGACAGGGGGCCATTCATGGCTACACCTTC. Protein: CASSPGQGAIHGYTF.

The V call is TRBV27, the J call TRBJ2-1; tentatively, D is TRBD1 or TRBD2 (5 bases each). The ends were cut back, 3 bases at V and 7 bases at J, with 16 bases in the middle. This CDR3 region has 15 residues. CDR1 is MNHEY, CDR2 SMNVEV, per germline (reference sequence). The CDR3 DNA is TGTGCCAGCAGTTTGATGGGACCAACGGGAAATGAGCAGTTCTTC. Residues: CASSLMGPTGNEQFF.

This chain joins TRBV7-9 and TRBJ1-1; unclear D gene. The CDR3 is made up of 15 amino acids. V was pared by 3 bases and J by 2 bases, with 13 bases between. CDR1 is SEHNR and CDR2 is FQNEAQ in the germline V gene (reference sequence). Here the CDR3 DNA reads TGTGCCAGCAGCTTGCGATCCGGGCCAAACACTGAAGCTTTCTTT. As protein: CASSLRSGPNTEAFF.

This chain links TRBV5-1 with TRBJ1-4; 9 bases fit TRBD1. CDR1 SGHRS and CDR2 YFSETQ come from the germline V gene. Trimming removed 4 bases from V and 8 bases from J; junction bases left unmatched: 9. The CDR3 contains 15 residues. The CDR3 reads CASSQLGQGMEKLFF. CDR3 coding DNA: TGCGCCAGCAGCCAATTGGGACAGGGAATGGAAAAACTGTTTTTT.

A single count supports this clone. The chain has TRBV28 and TRBJ1-4; no clear D. V lost 2 bases and J 5 bases, leaving 6 bases between the germline ends. Germline assignment: CDR1 MDHEN and CDR2 SYDVKM. The CDR3 has 13 residues. CDR3 nucleotide sequence: TGTGCCAGCAGTTTAAACGGGAATGAAAAACTGTTTTTT. Amino acid sequence: CASSLNGNEKLFF.

The chain employs TRBV5-1 and TRBJ2-2, with D possibly being TRBD1 or TRBD2 (6 bases each). V lost 4 bases and J 4 bases, leaving 17 bases between the germline ends. Germline CDR1 reads SGHRS; CDR2 reads YFSETQ. The CDR3 is 16 amino acids. CDR3 loop: CASSGRPVGGTGELFF. The CDR3 bases are TGCGCCAGCAGCGGGAGGCCCGTAGGGGGCACCGGGGAGCTGTTTTTT. Looking up the rest from reference TRBV5-1 and TRBJ2-2 gives the full variable domain: KAGVTQTPRYLIKTRGQQVTLSCSPISGHRSVSWYQQTPGQGLQFLFEYFSETQRNKGNFPGRFSGRQFSNSRSEMNVSTLELGDSALYLCASSGRPVGGTGELFFGEGSRLTVL.

The chain links TRBV28 to TRBJ1-2; the D is unclear. Germline V gives CDR1 MDHEN, CDR2 SYDVKM. The CDR3 loop spans 13 amino acids. The V end was cut by 8 bases, the J end by 3 bases, with 13 bases between. The CDR3 protein is CASWPRNDYGYTF. CDR3 nucleotides: TGTGCCAGCTGGCCGAGGAATGACTATGGCTACACCTTC.

V gene TRBV7-2 combines with J gene TRBJ2-1; TRBD1 matches at 9 bases. The CDR3 has 15 residues. Germline V gene sequence: CDR1 SGHTA, CDR2 FQGNSA. Trimming cost V 5 bases and J 10 bases; bases outside gene matches: 12. Here the CDR3 reads CASSLGQGLGLEQFF. The CDR3 coding sequence is TGTGCCAGCAGCCTGGGACAGGGCTTGGGTCTGGAGCAGTTCTTC.

The gene calls are TRBV5-1 and TRBJ2-2; no firm D call. The CDR3 loop spans 12 amino acids. Germline V CDR1 and CDR2: SGHRS, YFSETQ. The germline V and J ends were trimmed by 4 bases and 3 bases, with 4 bases remaining between them. CDR3 sequence (DNA): TGCGCCAGCAGCCGAGACACCGGGGAGCTGTTTTTT. As protein: CASSRDTGELFF.